These 20 T cell receptor beta chains were all obtained from the same sample, sequenced in a study of T-cell reconstitution after alpha-beta-depleted transplantation in children. Unique molecular identifiers were incorporated when the TCRbeta library was constructed. TCRdb re-called the PCR reads with MiXCR, one entry per CDR3 protein. The sample records over 80,000 distinct CDR3 sequences, 20% to 25% being singletons. This specimen was PBMCs, taken before TCRalphabeta/CD19-depleted stem cell transplant. These TCRs come from a boy under 10 years old with acute lymphoblastic leukemia, due to receive a stem cell transplant.

This sequence joins TRBV28 and TRBJ2-5; D gene unclear. Deletions cut 5 bases from V and 5 bases from J, with 15 bases between. The CDR3 runs to 14 residues. The germline CDR1 and CDR2 sequences are MDHEN and SYDVKM. This CDR3 is CASSPAGVKETQYF. CDR3 bases: TGTGCCAGCAGTCCCGCTGGGGTTAAGGAGACCCAGTACTTC.

The chain employs TRBV12-3 or TRBV12-4 and TRBJ1-1; possible D gene TRBD1, 5 bases. The CDR3 is 11 residues long. Trimming pared 6 bases from V and 8 bases from J, leaving 10 bases between. The CDR3: CASRAGLEAFF. The CDR3 DNA reads as TGTGCCAGCAGAGCGGGACTCGAAGCTTTCTTT.

This clonotype was detected ten times or more. The chain uses TRBV20-1 and TRBJ1-2; D is undetermined. The CDR3 has 12 residues. CDR1 is DFQATT and CDR2 is SNEGSKA in the germline V gene (reference sequence). V lost 1 base and J lost 4, with 7 bases in between. This CDR3 reads CSARGGLYGYTF. CDR3 nucleotide sequence: TGCAGTGCTAGAGGCGGACTCTATGGCTACACCTTC.

The CDR3 spells CASSRDPGSYEQYF. CDR3 coding DNA: TGTGCCAGCAGTAGGGACCCGGGCTCCTACGAGCAGTACTTC. The J gene is TRBJ2-7, the V gene TRBV12-3 or TRBV12-4; either TRBD1 or TRBD2 may fit D (5 bases each). This CDR3 has 14 residues. V was trimmed by 5 bases and J by 0 bases, leaving 11 bases between them.

In its sample, this clonotype was seen a few times. This sequence joins TRBV28 and TRBJ1-1; D not certain. Germline V lookup: CDR1 MDHEN, CDR2 SYDVKM. Trimming took off 8 bases at V and 5 bases at J, with 18 bases between the two ends. This CDR3 has 14 amino acids. CDR3 sequence (DNA): TGTGCCAGCTTTACCGGAGGTGGAGGTACTGAAGCTTTCTTT. Its translation: CASFTGGGGTEAFF.

This clonotype has a handful of counts. This chain connects TRBV2 to TRBJ2-7; no firm D call. The CDR3 is 11 amino acids. Looked up from germline, CDR1 is SNHLY and CDR2 is FYNNEI. Trimming took 4 bases from V and 4 from J, leaving 5 bases between them. The CDR3 is CASSGSYEQYF. CDR3 bases: TGTGCCAGCAGTGGAAGTTACGAGCAGTACTTC.

CDR3: CASSSRDRGRLRRGIFVDEQFF. CDR3 coding DNA: TGTGCCAGCAGCAGCCGGGACAGGGGGCGCTTGCGGAGGGGCATCTTCGTAGATGAGCAGTTCTTC. V and J are TRBV7-2 and TRBJ2-1; 12 bases match TRBD1. The length of the CDR3 is 22 residues. Germline CDR1 reads SGHTA; CDR2 reads FQGNSA. V gave up 5 bases and J gave up 8 bases; unmatched junction bases: 28.

This rearrangement joins TRBV5-1 to TRBJ2-5, with D possibly being TRBD1 (6 bases). Germline V gene sequence: CDR1 SGHRS, CDR2 YFSETQ. V was trimmed by 7 bases and J by 2 bases, leaving 18 bases between them. The CDR3 covers 15 residues. CDR3 loop: CASAGGQSPQETQYF. DNA for the CDR3: TGCGCCAGCGCCGGAGGACAGTCCCCTCAAGAGACCCAGTACTTC.

This clonotype was observed a handful of times. The chain uses TRBV5-1 and TRBJ2-2; 7 bases match TRBD1. The V gene end was trimmed by 4 bases and the J gene end by 5 bases; junction bases not matched to a gene: 5. The CDR3 consists of 14 residues. Per the germline V gene, CDR1 is SGHRS and CDR2 is YFSETQ. DNA of the CDR3: TGCGCCAGCAGCCGGGACAGTGGTACCGGGGAGCTGTTTTTT. Translated, it gives CASSRDSGTGELFF.

This clonotype was seen many times. The chain combines TRBV5-6 with TRBJ2-7; 9 bases agree with TRBD1. The germline gives CDR1 SGHDT, CDR2 YYEEEE. The CDR3 is made up of 14 amino acids. With 2 bases clipped from V and 3 bases from J, the junction kept 3 bases outside the gene matches. CDR3 DNA: TGTGCCAGCAGCTTTAGGACAGGGGACTACGAGCAGTACTTC. It encodes CASSFRTGDYEQYF. The whole variable domain, filled in from reference TRBV5-6 and TRBJ2-7, reads DAGVTQSPTHLIKTRGQQVTLRCSPKSGHDTVSWYQQALGQGPQFIFQYYEEEERQRGNFPDRFSGHQFPNYSSELNVNALLLGDSALYLCASSFRTGDYEQYFGPGTRLTVT.

This rearrangement joins TRBV28 to TRBJ1-1; 8 bases align to TRBD1. The J segment lost 5 bases and the V segment lost 6 bases, leaving 5 bases of the junction unmatched. The V gene's germline CDR1 is MDHEN and CDR2 SYDVKM. This CDR3 has 13 residues. Here the CDR3 DNA reads TGTGCCAGCAGGGCAGGGGGCTATACTGAAGCTTTCTTT. Encoded protein: CASRAGGYTEAFF. Combining the CDR3 with reference TRBV28 and TRBJ1-1 gives the whole variable domain DVKVTQSSRYLVKRTGEKVFLECVQDMDHENMFWYRQDPGLGLRLIYFSYDVKMKEKGDIPEGYSVSREKKERFSLILESASTNQTSMYLCASRAGGYTEAFFGQGTRLTVV.

This chain links TRBV7-9 with TRBJ2-3; D remains unclear. V dropped 5 bases and J dropped 7 bases, with 10 bases sitting between them. The germline V gene encodes CDR1 SEHNR and CDR2 FQNEAQ (reference sequence). The CDR3 is 12 amino acids. CDR3 region: CASSIDPNTQYF. In DNA, the CDR3 is TGTGCCAGCAGCATTGACCCTAATACGCAGTATTTT.

This clonotype was detected a few times. The genes are TRBV20-1 and TRBJ2-1, with a tentative D call TRBD2 (6 bases). V lost 5 bases and J 4 bases, leaving 18 bases between the germline ends. CDR3 size: 15 residues. Germline values: CDR1 DFQATT, CDR2 SNEGSKA (reference sequence). The CDR3 here is CSAYLAEGPYNEQFF. CDR3 nucleotides: TGCAGTGCTTACTTAGCGGAGGGGCCTTACAATGAGCAGTTCTTC.

In this sample, this clonotype turned up a few times. V usage is TRBV29-1 and J usage is TRBJ2-3; D is unclear. Trimming shortened V by 5 bases and J by 4 bases, and 4 bases separated the two germline ends. The CDR3 contains 10 residues. Looked up from germline, CDR1 is SQVTM and CDR2 is ANQGSEA. CDR3 DNA sequence: TGCAGCGTTTTAGCAGATACGCAGTATTTT. The encoded protein is CSVLADTQYF.

Only a few counts were recorded for this clonotype. The CDR3: CASSLAFGGGNTIYF. The CDR3 DNA reads as TGTGCCAGCAGCTTAGCTTTCGGGGGAGGAAACACCATATATTTT. The genes are TRBV7-8 and TRBJ1-3; D is possibly TRBD1 (5 bases). V was clipped by 0 bases and J by 4 bases, with 10 bases between them. Germline values: CDR1 SGHVS, CDR2 FQNEAQ. The CDR3 extends over 15 amino acids.

V gene TRBV20-1 combines with J gene TRBJ1-4; no clear D gene. V was shortened by 1 base and J by 7 bases, with 13 bases between the two germline ends. In germline, CDR1 is DFQATT, CDR2 SNEGSKA (reference sequence). The CDR3 loop spans 14 amino acids. CDR3 sequence reads: CSARVTGPLEKLFF. For the CDR3, the DNA is TGCAGTGCTAGAGTGACGGGCCCACTTGAAAAACTGTTTTTT.

This clonotype was picked up many times. J is TRBJ2-2 and V is TRBV24-1, with a tentative D call TRBD2 (6 bases). The CDR3 runs to 18 residues. Germline CDR1 KGHDR, CDR2 SFDVKD. V lost 1 base to trimming and J lost 0 bases, with 14 bases between them. CDR3 amino acids: CATSDFSRRGSNTGELFF. CDR3 nucleotides: TGTGCCACCAGTGATTTTTCGCGGAGGGGCTCGAACACCGGGGAGCTGTTTTTT.

This clonotype has only a few counts. The rearrangement links TRBV7-2 to TRBJ1-5, with no clear D. Germline V gene data show CDR1 as SGHTA and CDR2 as FQGNSA. This CDR3 comprises 13 residues. Trimming pared 1 base from V and 4 bases from J, leaving 5 bases between. CDR3 DNA sequence: TGTGCCAGCAGCTTAGGGCTTAATCAGCCCCAGCATTTT. Translation gives CASSLGLNQPQHF.

This clonotype turned up a few times. The V and J genes are TRBV29-1 and TRBJ1-1; D uncertain. The V gene's germline CDR1 is SQVTM and CDR2 ANQGSEA. CDR3 size: 12 residues. V was shortened by 6 bases and J by 1 base, with 9 bases between the two germline ends. CDR3: CSVSVWNTEAFF. The CDR3 DNA sequence: TGCAGCGTCTCCGTCTGGAACACTGAAGCTTTCTTT.

This clonotype was picked up a small number of times. V usage is TRBV20-1 and J usage is TRBJ2-1; D may correspond to TRBD1 or TRBD2 (6 bases each). V was shortened by 5 bases and J by 0 bases, with 14 bases between the two germline ends. This CDR3 region has 15 residues. Germline lookup yields CDR1 DFQATT and CDR2 SNEGSKA (reference sequence). CDR3 sequence: CSAERGTRSYNEQFF. The CDR3 region has the DNA TGCAGTGCTGAAAGGGGGACTCGCTCCTACAATGAGCAGTTCTTC.